This T cell receptor (beta chain) was observed in a study of tissue T cells after allogeneic stem cell transplantation. The study, taken as a whole, reports: Blood and spleen captured only part of the tissue TCR repertoire. Anatomically similar tissues had similar TCR repertoires within each patient. Shared clones across patients were few; motif clustering revealed tissue-specific shared signatures.

To note about this clone: Antigen unknown. The listed genes are named as in mouse. The read falls 1 residue short of the CDR3 end, and the missing part is taken from the germline J gene.

Assay used: immunoSEQ multiplex PCR; TCRdb lists only in-frame clones, some missing. The top ten clones hold roughly 4% of a sample with roughly 6,800 clones, approximately 46% of them seen once. Documented time point: mouse harvest day 7 after allogeneic transplant. The graft held 10^6 splenic CD5+ T cells and 10^7 T-cell-depleted bone marrow cells. Mice had MHC-mismatched B6 into BALB/c GVHD, sampled day 7 or 14. The germline V gene encodes CDR1 LGHDT and CDR2 YNNKQL (reference sequence). The CDR3 sequence is 16 residues long. V lost 5 bases to trimming and J lost 7 bases; unmatched junction nucleotides: 11.

The receptor's source is a female BALB/c mouse given C57BL/6 T cells with graft-versus-host disease after an allogeneic hematopoietic cell transplant. The V and J genes are TRBV4 and TRBJ2-7; 13 positions match TRBD2. The specimen sequenced was gut tissue. CDR3 DNA (partial): TGTGCCAGCAGCCGCCGGGACTGGGGGGGGACGGGGGAACAGTAC. Its translation: CASSRRDWGGTGEQY. The whole CDR3 protein is CASSRRDWGGTGEQYF.